This T cell receptor (beta chain) appears in the sequencing data of a study of T cell changes during pregnancy in multiple sclerosis. The CDR3 contains 14 residues. Germline CDR1 SGHRS, CDR2 YFSETQ. V was shortened by 3 bases and J by 1 base, with 10 bases between the two germline ends. Sequencing was performed with immunoSEQ multiplex PCR; in TCRdb, only in-frame clones are kept and a portion is missing. Among fewer than 65,000 clones listed, 91% were seen once. The specimen was peripheral blood, collected before pregnancy. This chain links TRBV5-1 with TRBJ1-1, with D maybe TRBD1 (6 bases). The clonotype was recovered from a female donor with multiple sclerosis, enrolled in a pregnancy study. CDR3 amino acids: CASSSQGSNTEAFF. The CDR3, as DNA: TGCGCCAGCAGCTCCCAGGGGTCGAACACTGAAGCTTTCTTT.